A selection of T cell receptor beta chains follows, all from one sample in a study of T cells after yellow fever vaccination. TCRdb ran MiXCR on the 5' RACE reads and lists one entry per CDR3 protein. Seen here are about 350,000 distinct CDR3 sequences, roughly an eighth observed once, and the top ten hold about 3%. This material consisted of CD4+ T cells sorted from PBMCs, taken 15 days after the yellow fever booster vaccination. The receptor set was obtained from a young man who received the YFV17D yellow fever vaccine. Each CDR3 is given with its conserved first and last residue. A D gene is named only where the DNA matches it firmly. Only part of the rows carry a size: once, few, many, or a class if the clone is expanded.

d_call | clone_size | j_call | v_call | cdr3_nt | cdr3_aa
TRBD1 | - | TRBJ2-5 | TRBV6-2/TRBV6-3 | TGTGCCAGCAGTTACTCACCCGGGACAGGCCAAGAGACCCAGTACTTC | CASSYSPGTGQETQYF
- | few | TRBJ1-4 | TRBV7-8 | TGTGCCAGCAGCTCGGGGACGTTTGCAACTAATGAAAAACTGTTTTTT | CASSSGTFATNEKLFF
- | - | TRBJ1-2 | TRBV20-1 | TGCAGTGCTAGAAGGCACCCCGGGGCTGGCTACACCTTC | CSARRHPGAGYTF
- | - | TRBJ2-5 | TRBV29-1 | TGCAGCGTGGAGCGGACAGACCAAGAGACCCAGTACTTC | CSVERTDQETQYF
- | many | TRBJ2-7 | TRBV27 | TGTGCCAGCAGTTTAGCGGCAGTAGGGTCCTACGAGCAGTACTTC | CASSLAAVGSYEQYF
- | once | TRBJ1-3 | TRBV4-3 | TGCGCCAGCAGCCAAGACATAAGCCGGGGGATCTGGGATTTT | CASSQDISRGIWDF
TRBD2 | medium-sized | TRBJ2-3 | TRBV20-1 | TGCAGTGCCCCCTCCTCTCTAGCGGGAGATACGCAGTATTTT | CSAPSSLAGDTQYF
TRBD1 | - | TRBJ2-3 | TRBV7-9 | TGTGCCAGCAGCCCTACTGGGTGGTTGACAGGGCGCACAGATACGCAGTATTTT | CASSPTGWLTGRTDTQYF
- | few | TRBJ2-5 | TRBV5-4 | TGTGCCAGCAGCTCGGGGGGCGCATCTGAAGAGACCCAGTACTTC | CASSSGGASEETQYF
- | few | TRBJ1-1 | TRBV7-3 | TGTGCCAGCAGCTTAACCCTCGGCACTGAAGCTTTCTTT | CASSLTLGTEAFF
TRBD1 | - | TRBJ1-2 | TRBV30 | TGTGCCTGGAGCGGGGACAGTGGCGTGGGCTACACCTTC | CAWSGDSGVGYTF
TRBD1 | many | TRBJ1-2 | TRBV7-2 | TGTGCCAGCAGAATCGGACAGGGCCGAAGTGGGGGGGGCTACACCTTC | CASRIGQGRSGGGYTF
- | few | TRBJ1-1 | TRBV9 | TGTGCCAGCAGCCTCCGACAGTACACTGAAGCTTTCTTT | CASSLRQYTEAFF
- | - | TRBJ1-5 | TRBV6-2/TRBV6-3 | TGTGCCAGCAGTTACGAGGGGTTGCAGCCCCAGCATTTT | CASSYEGLQPQHF
- | - | TRBJ2-3 | TRBV20-1 | TGCAGTGCGCCGGACTCTAGACGAGGGACAGATACGCAGTATTTT | CSAPDSRRGTDTQYF
TRBD1 | - | TRBJ1-1 | TRBV5-1 | TGCGCCAGCAGCTTGGAACAGGGGATTCGTGGTACTTTCTTT | CASSLEQGIRGTFF
- | - | TRBJ1-5 | TRBV20-1 | TGCAGTGCGCCAGACAGGTTCAATCAGCCCCAGCATTTT | CSAPDRFNQPQHF
TRBD1 | few | TRBJ2-7 | TRBV23-1 | TGCGCCAGCAACCTGCCGGGACAGGGGAATATATACGAGCAGTACTTC | CASNLPGQGNIYEQYF
- | - | TRBJ1-6 | TRBV7-2 | TGTGCCAGCAGCTTACTTGGGGCTTCACCCCTCCACTTT | CASSLLGASPLHF
- | - | TRBJ1-2 | TRBV14 | TGTGCCAGCAGCCAAGGGTTGGTACTCTATGGCTACACCTTC | CASSQGLVLYGYTF
- | once | TRBJ1-1 | TRBV3-1 | TGTGCCAGCAGCCCAGACCCCCGGCGGAACACTGAAGCTTTCTTT | CASSPDPRRNTEAFF
TRBD2 | many | TRBJ2-5 | TRBV9 | TGTGCCAGCAGCGTAGCTTCTCTAGCGGGGGGCCTCGGAGAGACCCAGTACTTC | CASSVASLAGGLGETQYF
TRBD2 | - | TRBJ2-5 | TRBV7-7 | TGTGCTAGCAGCTTAGCGGGGGGGCAAAAGACCCAGTACTTC | CASSLAGGQKTQYF
TRBD1 | many | TRBJ2-7 | TRBV4-2 | TGTGCCAGCAGCCAAGTGTCGGGACAGGGAGGAACCTACGAGCAGTACTTC | CASSQVSGQGGTYEQYF